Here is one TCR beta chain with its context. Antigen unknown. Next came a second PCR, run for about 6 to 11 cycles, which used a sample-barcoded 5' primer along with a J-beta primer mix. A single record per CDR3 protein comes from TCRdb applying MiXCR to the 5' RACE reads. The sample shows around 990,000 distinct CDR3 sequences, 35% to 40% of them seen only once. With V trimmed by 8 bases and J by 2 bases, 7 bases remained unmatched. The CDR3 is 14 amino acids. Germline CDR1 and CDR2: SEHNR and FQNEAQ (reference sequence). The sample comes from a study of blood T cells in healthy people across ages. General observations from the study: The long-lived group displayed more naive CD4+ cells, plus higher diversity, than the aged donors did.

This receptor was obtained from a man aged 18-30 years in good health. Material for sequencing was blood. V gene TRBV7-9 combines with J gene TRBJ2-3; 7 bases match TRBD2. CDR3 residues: CASWRAGNTDTQYF. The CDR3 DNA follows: TGTGCCAGCTGGCGAGCGGGGAACACAGATACGCAGTATTTT.